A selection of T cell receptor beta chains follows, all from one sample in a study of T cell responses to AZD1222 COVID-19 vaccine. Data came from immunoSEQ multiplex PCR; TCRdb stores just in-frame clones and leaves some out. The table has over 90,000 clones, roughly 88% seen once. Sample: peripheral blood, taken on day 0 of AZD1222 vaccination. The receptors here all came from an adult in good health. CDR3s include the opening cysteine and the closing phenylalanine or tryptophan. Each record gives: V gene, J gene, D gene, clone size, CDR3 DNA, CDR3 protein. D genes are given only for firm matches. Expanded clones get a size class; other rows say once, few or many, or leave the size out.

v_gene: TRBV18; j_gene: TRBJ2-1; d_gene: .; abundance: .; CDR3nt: TGTGCCAGCTCACCACCGTCTAGCTCCCACAATGAGCAGTTCTTC; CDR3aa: CASSPPSSSHNEQFF
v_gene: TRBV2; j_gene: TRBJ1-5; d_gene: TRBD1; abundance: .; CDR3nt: TGTGCCAGCAGTCCAGGGGGCTATCAGCCCCAGCATTTT; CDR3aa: CASSPGGYQPQHF
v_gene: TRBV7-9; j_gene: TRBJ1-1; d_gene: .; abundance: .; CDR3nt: TGTGCCAGCAGCTTACCGCACGGGGCAGCGCCTTTCTTT; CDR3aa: CASSLPHGAAPFF
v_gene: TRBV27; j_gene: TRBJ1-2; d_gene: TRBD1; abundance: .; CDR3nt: TGTGCCAGCAGCCTCTCCGGGACAGATGGCTACACCTTC; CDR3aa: CASSLSGTDGYTF
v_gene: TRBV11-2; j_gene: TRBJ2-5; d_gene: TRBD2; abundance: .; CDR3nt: TGTGCCAGCGGGGGACTAGCGGGGGTCGGGGAGACCCAGTACTTC; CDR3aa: CASGGLAGVGETQYF
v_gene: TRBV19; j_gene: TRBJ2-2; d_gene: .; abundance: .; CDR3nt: TGTGCCAGTAGTATAGTACAGGGAGCCGGGGAGCTGTTTTTT; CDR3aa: CASSIVQGAGELFF
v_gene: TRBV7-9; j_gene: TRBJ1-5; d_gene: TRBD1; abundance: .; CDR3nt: TGTGCCAGTGGGACAGGGGGCAATCAGCCCCAGCATTTT; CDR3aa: CASGTGGNQPQHF
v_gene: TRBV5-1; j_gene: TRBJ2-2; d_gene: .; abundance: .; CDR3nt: TGCGCCAGCAGCCCGGACTTGTCCACCGGGGAGCTGTTTTTT; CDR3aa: CASSPDLSTGELFF
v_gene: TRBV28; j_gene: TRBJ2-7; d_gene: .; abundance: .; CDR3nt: TGTGCCAGCAGTGCACAGGTTCACCAGCAGTACTTC; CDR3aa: CASSAQVHQQYF
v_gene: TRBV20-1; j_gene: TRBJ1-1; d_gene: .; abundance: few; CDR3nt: TGCAGTGCTAGTTACCCAGGGGTGAACACTGAAGCTTTCTTT; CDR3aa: CSASYPGVNTEAFF
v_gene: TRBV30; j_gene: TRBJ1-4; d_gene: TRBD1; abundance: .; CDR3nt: TGTGCCTGGAACAGGGGACCTGAAAAACTGTTTTTT; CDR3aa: CAWNRGPEKLFF
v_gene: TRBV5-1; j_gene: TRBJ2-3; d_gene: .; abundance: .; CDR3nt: TGCGCCAGCAGCTTGGTGGGGACAGATACGCAGTATTTT; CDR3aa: CASSLVGTDTQYF
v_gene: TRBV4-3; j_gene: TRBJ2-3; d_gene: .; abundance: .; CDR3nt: TGCGCCAGCAGCCAGGTGCCCAGAGACACAGATACGCAGTATTTT; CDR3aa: CASSQVPRDTDTQYF
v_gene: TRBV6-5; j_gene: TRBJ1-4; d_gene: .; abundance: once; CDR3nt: TGTGCCAGCAGTTACTACGTGGGAGCAACTAATGAAAAACTGTTTTTT; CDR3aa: CASSYYVGATNEKLFF
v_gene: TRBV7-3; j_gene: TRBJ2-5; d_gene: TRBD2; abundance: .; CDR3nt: TGTGCCAGCAGCTTCTTCCCGGGGACTAGTCTCGGGACCCAGTACTTC; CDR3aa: CASSFFPGTSLGTQYF
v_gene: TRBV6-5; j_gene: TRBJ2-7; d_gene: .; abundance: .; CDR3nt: TGTGCCAGCAATCCCAACCAGGCCAGCTCCTACGAGCAGTACTTC; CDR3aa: CASNPNQASSYEQYF
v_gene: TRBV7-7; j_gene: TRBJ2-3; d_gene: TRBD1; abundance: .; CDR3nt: TGTGCCAGCAGCTTCGACAGGGGGTCTGATACGCAGTATTTT; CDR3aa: CASSFDRGSDTQYF
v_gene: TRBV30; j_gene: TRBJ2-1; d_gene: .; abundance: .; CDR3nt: TGTGCCTGGAGTGTACTCCGGAGGGCTAGCAAGTTCTTC; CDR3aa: CAWSVLRRASKFF
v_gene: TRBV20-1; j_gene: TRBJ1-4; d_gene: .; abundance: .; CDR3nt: TGCAGTGCTAGGGACAGAGAAAAACTGTTTTTT; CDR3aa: CSARDREKLFF
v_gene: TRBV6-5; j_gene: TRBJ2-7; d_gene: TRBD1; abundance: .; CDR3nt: TGTGCCAGCAGTTACTCTCGGACAGGGGCCTACGAGCAGTACTTC; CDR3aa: CASSYSRTGAYEQYF
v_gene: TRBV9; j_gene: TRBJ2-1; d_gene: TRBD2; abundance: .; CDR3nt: TGTGCCAGCAGCCCCGGGCGGGGGGGCGGAATTTACCATGAGCAGTTCTTC; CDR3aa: CASSPGRGGGIYHEQFF
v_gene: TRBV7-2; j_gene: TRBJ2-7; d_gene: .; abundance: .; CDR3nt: TGTGCCAGCAGCTTAGCGACAGGGAGGGAGCAGTACTTC; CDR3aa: CASSLATGREQYF
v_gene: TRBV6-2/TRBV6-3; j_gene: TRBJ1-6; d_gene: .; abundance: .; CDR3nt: TGTGCCAGCAGTTACCCCTTCTCCTATAATTCACCCCTCCACTTT; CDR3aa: CASSYPFSYNSPLHF
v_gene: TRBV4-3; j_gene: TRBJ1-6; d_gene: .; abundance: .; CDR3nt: TGCGCCAGCAGCCAAGATAAGGGACGGAATTCACCCCTCCACTTT; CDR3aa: CASSQDKGRNSPLHF
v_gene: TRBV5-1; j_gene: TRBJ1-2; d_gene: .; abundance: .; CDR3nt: TGCGCCAGCAGCTTGGAAACAGGATCGGGCTATGGCTACACCTTC; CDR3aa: CASSLETGSGYGYTF
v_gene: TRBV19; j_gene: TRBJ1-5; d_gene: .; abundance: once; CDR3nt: TGTGCCAGTAGTACGAAGGGTATGCCCCAGCATTTT; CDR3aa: CASSTKGMPQHF
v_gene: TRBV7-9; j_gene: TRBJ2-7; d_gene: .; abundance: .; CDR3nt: TGTGCCAGCAGCTTAGGGACACCCTACGAGCAGTACTTC; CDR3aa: CASSLGTPYEQYF
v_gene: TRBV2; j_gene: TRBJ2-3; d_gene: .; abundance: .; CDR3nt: TGTGCCAGCAGGGAAGAGGAAGGCGGTACGCAGTATTTT; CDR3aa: CASREEEGGTQYF
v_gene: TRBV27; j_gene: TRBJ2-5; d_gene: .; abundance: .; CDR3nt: TGTGCCAGCAGTTCCGGGACATTCACCGGGGAGACCCAGTACTTC; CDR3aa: CASSSGTFTGETQYF
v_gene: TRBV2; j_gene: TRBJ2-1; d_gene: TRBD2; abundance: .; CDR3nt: TGTGCCAGCAGGGGACTAGCGGGGGATCACTACAATGAGCAGTTCTTC; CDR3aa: CASRGLAGDHYNEQFF
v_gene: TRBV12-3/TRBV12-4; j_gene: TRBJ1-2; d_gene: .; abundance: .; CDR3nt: TGTGCCAGCAGAACAGAGGACCGGTATGGCTACACCTTC; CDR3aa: CASRTEDRYGYTF
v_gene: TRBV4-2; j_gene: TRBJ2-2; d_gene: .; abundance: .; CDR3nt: TGTGCCAGCAGCCAAGATATTGGAACCACCGGGGAGCTGTTTTTT; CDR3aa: CASSQDIGTTGELFF
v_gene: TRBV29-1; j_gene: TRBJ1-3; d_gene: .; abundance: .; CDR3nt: TGCAGCGTTTCTGTTGAAGCTGGAAACACCATATATTTT; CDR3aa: CSVSVEAGNTIYF
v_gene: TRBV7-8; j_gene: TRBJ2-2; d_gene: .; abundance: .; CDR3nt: TGTGCCAGCAGCTTAGCGGCAACCGGGGAGCTGTTTTTT; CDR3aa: CASSLAATGELFF
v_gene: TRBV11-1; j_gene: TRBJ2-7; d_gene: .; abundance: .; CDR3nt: TGTGCCAGCAGCCTCGAAGGGGACTCCCGGAGCGAGCAGTACTTC; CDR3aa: CASSLEGDSRSEQYF
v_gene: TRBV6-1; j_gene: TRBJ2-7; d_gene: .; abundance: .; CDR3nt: TGTGCCAGCAGTGAATACCCCAATACCGTAACCTACGAGCAGTACTTC; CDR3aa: CASSEYPNTVTYEQYF
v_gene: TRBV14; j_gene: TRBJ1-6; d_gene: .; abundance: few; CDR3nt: TGTGCCAGCAGTAAAACGCGAGGGGGGATTTCACCCCTCCACTTT; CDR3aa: CASSKTRGGISPLHF
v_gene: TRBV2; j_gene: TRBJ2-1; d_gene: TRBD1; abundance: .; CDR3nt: TGTGCCAGCAGTACCTCGGGACAGAGGTTCTATGAGCAGTTCTTC; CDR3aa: CASSTSGQRFYEQFF
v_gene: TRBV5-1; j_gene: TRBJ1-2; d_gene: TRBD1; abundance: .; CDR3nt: TGCGCCAGCAGCACAACCGGACAGGGTATGATCTATGGCTACACCTTC; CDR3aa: CASSTTGQGMIYGYTF
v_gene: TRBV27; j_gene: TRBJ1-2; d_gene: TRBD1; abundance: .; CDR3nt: TGTGCCAGCAGTACGGGACAGGGGCTCTATGGCTACACCTTC; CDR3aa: CASSTGQGLYGYTF
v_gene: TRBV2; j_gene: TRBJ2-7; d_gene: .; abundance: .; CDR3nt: TGTGCCAGCAGAGGGGAATTCGGGTACTACGAGCAGTACTTC; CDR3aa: CASRGEFGYYEQYF
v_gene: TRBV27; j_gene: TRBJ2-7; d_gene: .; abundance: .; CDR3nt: TGTGCCAGCAGTTGGGGGAAGGGGTCCTACGAGCAGTACTTC; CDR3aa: CASSWGKGSYEQYF
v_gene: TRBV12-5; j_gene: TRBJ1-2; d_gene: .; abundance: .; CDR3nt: TGTGCTATTCCTCCCTGGGCCGACCTAGGCTACACCTTC; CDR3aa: CAIPPWADLGYTF
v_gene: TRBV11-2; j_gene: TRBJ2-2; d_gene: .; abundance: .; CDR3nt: TGTGCCAGCAGCTTTCAGGCCCTCACCGGGGAGCTGTTTTTT; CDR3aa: CASSFQALTGELFF
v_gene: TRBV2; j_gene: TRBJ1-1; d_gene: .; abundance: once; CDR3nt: TGTGCCAGCAGTTATGGGGATGAAGCTTTCTTT; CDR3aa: CASSYGDEAFF
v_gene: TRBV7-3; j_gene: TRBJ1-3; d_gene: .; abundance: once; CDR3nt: TGTGCCAGCAGCTGGTCCCAAAGGTGGGGTGGAAACACCATATATTTT; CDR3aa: CASSWSQRWGGNTIYF
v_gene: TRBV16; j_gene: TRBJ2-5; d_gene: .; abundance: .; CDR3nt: TGTGCCAGCAGCCAATTTACGGCAGGGATACAAGAGACCCAGTACTTC; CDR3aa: CASSQFTAGIQETQYF
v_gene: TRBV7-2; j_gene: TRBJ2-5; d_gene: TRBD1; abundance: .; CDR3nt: TGTGCCAGCAGCTTGTTGGGACAGAACTTCCAAGAGACCCAGTACTTC; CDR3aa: CASSLLGQNFQETQYF
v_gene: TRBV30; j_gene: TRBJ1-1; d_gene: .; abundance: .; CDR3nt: TGTGCCTGGAGTGTATGGAGGACAACTGAAGCTTTCTTT; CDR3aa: CAWSVWRTTEAFF
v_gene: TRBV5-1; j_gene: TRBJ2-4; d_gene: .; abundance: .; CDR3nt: TGCGCCAGCAGCTTGGGTTGGGGGAACAAAAACATTCAGTACTTC; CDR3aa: CASSLGWGNKNIQYF
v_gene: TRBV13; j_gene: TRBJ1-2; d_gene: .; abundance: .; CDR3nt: TGTGCCAGCAGCCCGACAGCCCTTTATGGCTACACCTTC; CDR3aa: CASSPTALYGYTF
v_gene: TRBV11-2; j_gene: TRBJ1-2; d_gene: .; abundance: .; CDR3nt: TGTGCCAGCAGCTTAGGAAGTATGGGATCCTATGGCTACACCTTC; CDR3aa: CASSLGSMGSYGYTF
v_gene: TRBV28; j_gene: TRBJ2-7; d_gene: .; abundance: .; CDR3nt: TGTGCCAGCAGTTTTAGGCTGGCCGAGCAGTACTTC; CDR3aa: CASSFRLAEQYF
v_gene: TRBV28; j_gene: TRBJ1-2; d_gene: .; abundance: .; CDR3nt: TGTGCCAGCAGTTTGGACGGATATGGCTACACCTTC; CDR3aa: CASSLDGYGYTF
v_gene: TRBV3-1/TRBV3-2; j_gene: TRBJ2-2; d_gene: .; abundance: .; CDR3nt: TGTGCCAGCAGCCCCCGTAACACCGGGGAGCTGTTTTTT; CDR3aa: CASSPRNTGELFF